The 6 T cell receptor beta chains reported below all come from one sample, sequenced in a study of blood T cells in healthy people across ages. Sample-barcoded 5' priming and a J-beta primer mix drove a second PCR of roughly 6 to 12 cycles. TCRdb redid the calling of the 5' RACE reads with MiXCR, one entry per CDR3 protein. This sample has about 780,000 distinct CDR3 sequences, with around half found just once. Sequencing was carried out using blood. The receptors come from an elderly man in good health.

Concerning this clonotype: A much more abundant neighbour one base away suggests this may be a read error. The chain links TRBV7-8 to TRBJ2-2; 8 bases map to TRBD1. Germline V gives CDR1 SGHVS, CDR2 FQNEAQ. Unmatched junction bases numbered 8, after V lost 5 bases and J lost 9 bases. The CDR3 has 14 amino acids. CDR3 sequence (DNA): TGTGCCAGCAGCGTCTTGGACAGGGACAGGGAGCTGTTTTTT. Translating gives CASSVLDRDRELFF.

The CDR3 spells CSASVRRGTDTQYF. The CDR3 nucleotides read TGCAGTGCTTCCGTTAGGCGGGGGACAGATACGCAGTATTTT. The chain combines TRBV20-1 with TRBJ2-3; 7 positions agree with TRBD2. This CDR3 has 14 residues. Losses at the gene ends were 5 bases for V and 3 bases for J; bases not matched to a gene: 8. Germline lookup yields CDR1 DFQATT and CDR2 SNEGSKA (reference sequence).

The chain links TRBV7-2 to TRBJ2-7, with D hard to call. CDR3 size: 13 residues. Germline assignment: CDR1 SGHTA and CDR2 FQGNSA. Between the trimmed V and J ends, which lost 5 bases and 0 bases, there was a span of 8 bases. The CDR3 sequence is CASSTYYSYEQYF. The CDR3 region has the DNA TGTGCCAGCAGCACTTACTACTCCTACGAGCAGTACTTC.

The rearrangement uses TRBV20-1 and TRBJ2-1, with unresolved D. V was clipped by 3 bases and J by 13 bases, with 13 bases between them. This CDR3 spans 11 amino acids. Per germline, CDR1 DFQATT and CDR2 SNEGSKA (reference sequence). This chain's CDR3 is CSASSGETQFF. CDR3 in DNA: TGCAGTGCTAGTTCTGGTGAGACCCAGTTCTTC.

In regard to this clonotype: This could be a read error, since a much larger clone is one nucleotide away. The rearrangement uses TRBV27 and TRBJ2-7; 7 nucleotides line up with TRBD2. The junction had 7 bases not matched to a gene; V was cut back by 0 bases and J by 5 bases. The CDR3 consists of 15 residues. Germline-derived CDR1 and CDR2 are MNHEY and SMNVEV (reference sequence). In DNA, the CDR3 is TGTGCCAGCAGTTTATCGGGGGGGAGGTCCGACGAGCAGTACTTC. Translated, it gives CASSLSGGRSDEQYF.

This clonotype was found a few times. V is TRBV5-1 and J is TRBJ2-7, with 11 positions matching TRBD1. J lost 2 bases, V lost 4 bases, and 2 bases had no gene match. The CDR3 has 14 amino acids. Germline assignment: CDR1 SGHRS and CDR2 YFSETQ. The DNA of the CDR3 is TGCGCCAGCAGCGGGACAGGGGGTCCCTACGAGCAGTACTTC. It is translated as CASSGTGGPYEQYF.